The rows below give T cell receptor beta chains drawn from one sample of a study of CD8+CD57+ T cells in acquired aplastic anemia. In TCRdb, the reads were re-called with MiXCR into one record per CDR3 protein. This table has about 160,000 distinct CDR3 sequences, less than 50% appearing once. Sequenced: sorted CD4+, CD8+, or CD8+CD57+ T cells (not recorded which) from PBMCs. These receptors were collected from a human donor with aplastic anemia. Each CDR3 is given without its conserved first and last residue. Expanded clones get a size class; other rows say once, few or many, or leave the size out.

>TRBV5-1|-
ASTITGGNSPLH
>TRBV25-1|-
ASSEAGIDNSPLH
>TRBV10-2|-
ASSAWTSGMVSYEQY
>TRBV10-3|few
AISANTGELF
>TRBV18|-
ASSPGGGGPQH
>TRBV7-9|-
ASRRVVTDTQY
>TRBV29-1|few
SVEAGAISQGRGYT
>TRBV29-1|few
SVEGNGNTIY
>TRBV4-1|-
ASSQGERVTNTIY
>TRBV12-3/TRBV12-4|-
ASSYTGDWAKNIQY
>TRBV19|many
ASTDREGTDTQY
>TRBV12-3/TRBV12-4|many
ASSSMGLNTEAF
>TRBV5-1|many
ASSLGVGNEQY
>TRBV2|-
ATFVQGAIDYGYT
>TRBV7-2|many
ASSSTPTEQF
>TRBV15|-
ATSSGPGADTEAF
>TRBV11-2|few
ASSPGLAGISSTDTQY